This TCR beta chain comes out of a study of response to subunit inactivated influenza vaccine. TCRdb reprocessed the RT-PCR reads via MiXCR and lists one record per CDR3 protein. The table shows 590,000 or so distinct CDR3 sequences, with around 15% occurring only once. This clonotype occurred a few times. Its antigen is still unknown. Trimming took 2 bases from V and 1 from J; bases not matched to a gene: 6. Germline lookup yields CDR1 SQVTM and CDR2 ANQGSEA. The CDR3 totals 15 residues. Overall study findings and caveats: The authors suggested that every seasonal influenza vaccination recruits few new T cells.

Material: PBMCs from blood, obtained around 15 days before vaccination. V and J are TRBV29-1 and TRBJ2-3; TRBD1 agrees at 7 bases. This receptor was taken from a man aged 50-59 years who received an inactivated influenza vaccine. The CDR3, as DNA: TGCAGCGTTGAAAAAAGGGGGCGAGGCACAGATACGCAGTATTTT. Its translation is CSVEKRGRGTDTQYF.